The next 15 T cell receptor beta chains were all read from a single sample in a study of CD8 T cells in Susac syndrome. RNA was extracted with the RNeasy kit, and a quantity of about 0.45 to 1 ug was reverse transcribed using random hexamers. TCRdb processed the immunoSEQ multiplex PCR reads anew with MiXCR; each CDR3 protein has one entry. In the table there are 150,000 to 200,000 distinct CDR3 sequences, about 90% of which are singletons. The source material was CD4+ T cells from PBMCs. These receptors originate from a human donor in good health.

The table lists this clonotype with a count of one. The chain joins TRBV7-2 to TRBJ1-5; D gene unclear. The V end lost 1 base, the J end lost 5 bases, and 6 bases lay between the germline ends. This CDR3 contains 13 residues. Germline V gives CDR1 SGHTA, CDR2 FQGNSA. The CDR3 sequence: CASSLEAYQPQHF. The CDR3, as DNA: TGTGCCAGCAGCTTAGAGGCTTATCAGCCCCAGCATTTT.

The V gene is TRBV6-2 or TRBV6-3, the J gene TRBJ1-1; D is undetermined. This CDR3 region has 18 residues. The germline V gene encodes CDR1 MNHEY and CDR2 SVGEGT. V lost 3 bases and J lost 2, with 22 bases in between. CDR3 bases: TGTGCCAGCAGTTATACTTACCGGGGTCGGGTGATAAACACTGAAGCTTTCTTT. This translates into CASSYTYRGRVINTEAFF.

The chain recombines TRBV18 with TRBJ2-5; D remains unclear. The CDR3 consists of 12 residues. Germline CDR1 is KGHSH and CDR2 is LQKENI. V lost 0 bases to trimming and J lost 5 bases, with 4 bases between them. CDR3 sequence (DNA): TGTGCCAGCTCACCACCGGGCGAGACCCAGTACTTC. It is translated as CASSPPGETQYF.

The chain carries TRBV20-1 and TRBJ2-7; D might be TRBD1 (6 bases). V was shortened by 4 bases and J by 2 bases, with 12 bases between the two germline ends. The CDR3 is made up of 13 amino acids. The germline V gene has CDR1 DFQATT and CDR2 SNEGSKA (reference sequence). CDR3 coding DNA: TGCAGTGCTACCGGGACACTTCCCTACGAGCAGTACTTC. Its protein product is CSATGTLPYEQYF.

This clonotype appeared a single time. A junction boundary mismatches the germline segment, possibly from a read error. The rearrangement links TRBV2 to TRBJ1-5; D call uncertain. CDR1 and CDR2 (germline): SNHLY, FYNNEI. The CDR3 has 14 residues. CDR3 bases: TGTGCCAGCAGCGAAGGAGGGAACAATCAGCCCCAGCATTTT. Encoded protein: CASSEGGNNQPQHF.

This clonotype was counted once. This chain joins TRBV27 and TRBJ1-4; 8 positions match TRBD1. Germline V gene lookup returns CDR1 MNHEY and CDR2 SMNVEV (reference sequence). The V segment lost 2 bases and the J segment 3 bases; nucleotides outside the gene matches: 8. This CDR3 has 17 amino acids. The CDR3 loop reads CASSLEARGRSNEKLFF. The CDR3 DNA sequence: TGTGCCAGCAGTTTAGAGGCCAGGGGGCGATCTAATGAAAAACTGTTTTTT.

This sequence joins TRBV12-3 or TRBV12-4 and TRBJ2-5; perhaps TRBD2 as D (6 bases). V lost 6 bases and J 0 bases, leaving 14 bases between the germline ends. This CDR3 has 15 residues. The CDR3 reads CASREGLLYQETQYF. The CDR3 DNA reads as TGTGCCAGCAGAGAGGGACTGCTGTACCAAGAGACCCAGTACTTC.

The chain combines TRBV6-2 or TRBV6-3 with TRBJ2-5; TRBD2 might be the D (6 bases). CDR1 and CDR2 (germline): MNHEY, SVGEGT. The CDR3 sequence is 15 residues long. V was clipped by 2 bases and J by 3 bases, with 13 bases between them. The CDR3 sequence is CASSYLRGMEETQYF. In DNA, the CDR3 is TGTGCCAGCAGTTACCTGCGGGGAATGGAAGAGACCCAGTACTTC.

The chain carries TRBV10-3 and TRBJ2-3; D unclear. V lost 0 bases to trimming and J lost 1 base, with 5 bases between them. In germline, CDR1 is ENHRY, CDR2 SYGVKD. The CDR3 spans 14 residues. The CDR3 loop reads CAISESTGTDTQYF. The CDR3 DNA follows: TGTGCCATCAGTGAGTCGACTGGCACAGATACGCAGTATTTT.

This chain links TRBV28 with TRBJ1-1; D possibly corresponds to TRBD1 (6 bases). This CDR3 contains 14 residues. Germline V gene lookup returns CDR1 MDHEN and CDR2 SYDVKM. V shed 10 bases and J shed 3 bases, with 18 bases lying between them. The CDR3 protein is CATSPGATDTEAFF. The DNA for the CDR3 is TGTGCCACCTCACCGGGGGCAACGGACACTGAAGCTTTCTTT.

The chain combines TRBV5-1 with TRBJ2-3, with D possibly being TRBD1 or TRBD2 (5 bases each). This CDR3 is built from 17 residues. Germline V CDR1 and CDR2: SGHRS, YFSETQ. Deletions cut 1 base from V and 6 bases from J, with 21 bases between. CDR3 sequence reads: CASSLPRGGTEGDTQYF. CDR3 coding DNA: TGCGCCAGCAGCTTGCCTAGGGGCGGAACCGAGGGTGATACGCAGTATTTT.

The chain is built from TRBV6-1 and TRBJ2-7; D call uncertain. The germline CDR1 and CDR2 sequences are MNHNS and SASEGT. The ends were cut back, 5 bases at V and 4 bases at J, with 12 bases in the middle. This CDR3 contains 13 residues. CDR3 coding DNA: TGTGCCAGCAGTCGTCAGACGGTGTACGAGCAGTACTTC. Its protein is CASSRQTVYEQYF.

CDR3 DNA sequence: TGCGCCAGCAGCCAAGGGCCTACCCGGACCTCTGGGGCCAACGTCCTGACTTTC. As protein: CASSQGPTRTSGANVLTF. The V gene is TRBV4-1, the J gene TRBJ2-6; D is undetermined. V was shortened by 1 base and J by 0 bases, with 13 bases between the two germline ends. Germline loops: CDR1 MGHRA, CDR2 YSYEKL. This CDR3 is 18 amino acids long.

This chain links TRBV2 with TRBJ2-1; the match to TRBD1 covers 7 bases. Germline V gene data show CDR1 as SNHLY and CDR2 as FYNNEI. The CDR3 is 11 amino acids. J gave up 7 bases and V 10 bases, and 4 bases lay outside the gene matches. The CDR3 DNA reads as TGTGCCACACAGGGGATGAATGAGCAGTTCTTC. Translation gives CATQGMNEQFF.

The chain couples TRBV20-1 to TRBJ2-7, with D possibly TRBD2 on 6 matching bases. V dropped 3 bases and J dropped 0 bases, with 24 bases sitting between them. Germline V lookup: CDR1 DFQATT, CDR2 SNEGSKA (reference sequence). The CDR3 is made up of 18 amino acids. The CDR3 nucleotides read TGCAGTGCTAGTGGCCCGAATGGCGCGGCGGGGTTCTCCTACGAGCAGTACTTC. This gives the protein CSASGPNGAAGFSYEQYF.